The present TCR beta chain was sequenced within a study of CD8 T cells in ankylosing spondylitis. Overall study results and limits: Seemingly characteristic of ankylosing spondylitis blood was a TCR beta motif consisting of eight highly homologous variants. The authors found the disease-linked clones to be CD8+ and relatively rare in peripheral blood. In synovial fluid and blood from reactive arthritis, some motif variants were previously reported. Within matched ankylosing spondylitis synovial fluid, disease-linked clones were reportedly significantly enriched.

As to this clonotype: What it binds is unknown.

MiXCR, applied by TCRdb to the 5' RACE reads, yields one record per CDR3 protein. The table lists roughly 35,000 distinct CDR3 sequences, 13% of them singletons. The CDR3 is made up of 14 amino acids. V was clipped by 0 bases and J by 10 bases; unmatched bases: 9. Germline V gives CDR1 SGDLS, CDR2 YYNGEE. This TCR was sampled from a male donor with ankylosing spondylitis. Sequenced input: synovial fluid, either unsorted or a sorted T cell fraction (not recorded which). The chain is built from TRBV9 and TRBJ2-5, with 7 bases identical to TRBD2. CDR3 residues: CASSVGQNRGGQYF. The CDR3 coding sequence is TGTGCCAGCAGCGTAGGGCAGAACCGCGGGGGCCAGTACTTC.